Shown below are 10 T cell receptor beta chains from a single sample sequenced in a study of cytomegalovirus exposure and HLA in healthy donors. A multiplex PCR was run with 60 Vbeta primers and 13 Jbeta primers. Measured with immunoSEQ multiplex PCR; TCRdb has only the in-frame clones, and not every one. Of about 160,000 clones listed, roughly 80% are singletons. The sequencing input was PBMCs. The receptors were sampled from a woman aged 45-60 years in good health and CMV-seronegative.

The chain recombines TRBV6-5 with TRBJ2-1; 8 nucleotides agree with TRBD2. Germline-derived CDR1 and CDR2 are MNHEY and SVGAGI. The CDR3 extends over 16 amino acids. V was pared by 2 bases and J by 9 bases, with 12 bases of the junction left unmatched. The CDR3 nucleotides are TGTGCCAGCAGTTACCCCGGGACTAGGTCCCTCGGTGAGCAGTTCTTC. It specifies CASSYPGTRSLGEQFF.

The gene calls are TRBV6-5 and TRBJ1-4; TRBD1 is a possible D gene (5 bases). V lost 6 bases and J lost 4, with 15 bases in between. CDR3 length equals 15 residues. The V gene's germline CDR1 is MNHEY and CDR2 SVGAGI. The CDR3 here is CASSNGGIGNEKLFF. The CDR3 DNA is TGTGCCAGCAGCAACGGGGGGATTGGTAATGAAAAACTGTTTTTT.

This chain joins TRBV7-2 and TRBJ2-7; 15 positions agree with TRBD2. Germline lookup yields CDR1 SGHTA and CDR2 FQGNSA. The CDR3 length is 17 residues. V dropped 3 bases and J dropped 3; count of bases not matched to a gene: 6. DNA for the CDR3: TGTGCCAGCAGCTTGGGACTAGCGGGGGGTCTTGACTACGAGCAGTACTTC. Protein: CASSLGLAGGLDYEQYF.

This chain links TRBV7-9 with TRBJ1-4, with a possible D match to TRBD1 (5 bases). The CDR3 is made up of 15 amino acids. Germline CDR1 SEHNR, CDR2 FQNEAQ (reference sequence). With 3 bases removed from V and 8 bases from J, the gap between germline ends came to 16 bases. The CDR3 nucleotides are TGTGCCAGCAGCTTCCCGGGGGGAGGTAGCGAAAAACTGTTTTTT. Translation gives CASSFPGGGSEKLFF.

This chain links TRBV2 with TRBJ1-5; tentatively, D is TRBD1 (5 bases). Trimming removed 2 bases at V and 1 base at J, with 6 bases between. CDR3 size: 14 residues. Germline CDR1 reads SNHLY; CDR2 reads FYNNEI. The CDR3 here is CASSERGSNQPQHF. DNA of the CDR3: TGTGCCAGCAGTGAACGGGGGAGCAATCAGCCCCAGCATTTT.

The rearrangement joins TRBV19 to TRBJ1-2; 7 nucleotides match TRBD1. The V and J ends lost 10 bases and 2 bases, in that order; junction bases with no gene match: 10. Germline V gene data show CDR1 as LNHDA and CDR2 as SQIVND (reference sequence). The length of the CDR3 is 14 residues. CDR3 sequence reads: CATAPGQTNYGYTF. The CDR3 coding sequence is TGTGCCACCGCACCGGGACAGACAAACTATGGCTACACCTTC.

The chain employs TRBV6-6 and TRBJ1-2, with 7 bases aligning to TRBD1. Germline V gene sequence: CDR1 MNHNY, CDR2 SVGAGI (reference sequence). After removal of 4 bases from V and 5 bases from J, the junction contained 4 bases not matched to a gene. The CDR3 contains 13 residues. The CDR3 reads CASSSRDSYGYTF. CDR3 in DNA: TGTGCCAGCAGTTCCCGGGACAGTTATGGCTACACCTTC.

This clone was detected only a few times. V and J are TRBV7-2 and TRBJ1-5, with TRBD1 matching 7 bases. CDR1 and CDR2 (germline): SGHTA, FQGNSA. This CDR3 has 13 residues. The V gene end was trimmed by 10 bases and the J gene end by 4 bases; junction bases not matched to a gene: 7. For the CDR3, the DNA is TGTGCCACTGGGACAGCCCTGAATCAGCCCCAGCATTTT. Protein sequence: CATGTALNQPQHF.

DNA for the CDR3: TGTGCCAGCTCACCTTCGATCGGCAGGGGGGTTGGAGAGACCCAGTACTTC. This translates into CASSPSIGRGVGETQYF. This chain uses TRBV18 with TRBJ2-5; tentative D call: TRBD1 (7 bases). The V gene lost 3 bases and the J gene lost 4 bases, with 21 bases spanning the gap. This CDR3 is 17 amino acids long. The germline gives CDR1 KGHSH, CDR2 LQKENI.

V usage is TRBV19 and J usage is TRBJ2-7; 12 bases are shared with TRBD2. The CDR3 runs 15 residues. Trimming took 4 bases from V and 3 from J; bases not matched to a gene: 4. Germline lookup yields CDR1 LNHDA and CDR2 SQIVND (reference sequence). CDR3 nucleotides: TGTGCCAGTAGTACCCTAGCGGGGGGGATCTACGAGCAGTACTTC. This codes for CASSTLAGGIYEQYF.